Presented here are 26 T cell receptor beta chains from one specimen sequenced in a study of read filtering for tumor transcriptome and immune sequencing. This library used around 400 ng RNA and molecular barcoded adaptors spanning alpha/delta and beta/gamma chains. TCRdb re-derived calls from the reads in MiXCR, one entry per CDR3 protein. This repertoire shows some 39,000 distinct CDR3 sequences, approximately 14% found once; its top ten account for roughly a sixth. The material sequenced was a population of CD138-negative cells sorted from bone marrow. All receptors come from a donor aged 40 or older with multiple myeloma.

Details on this clonotype: A much bigger clone sits one base away, suggesting this may be a read error. The chain has TRBV2 and TRBJ2-7; D possibly uses TRBD1 or TRBD2 (5 bases each). Germline CDR1 and CDR2: SNHLY and FYNNEI. The CDR3 is made up of 14 amino acids. This chain's CDR3 is CARSSGTTPYVQYF. CDR3 nucleotides: TGTGCCAGGAGCTCCGGGACCACCCCCTACGTGCAGTACTTC. Using reference TRBV2 and TRBJ2-7 for the parts outside the CDR3, the full variable domain is EPEVTQTPSHQVTQMGQEVILRCVPISNHLYFYWYRQILGQKVEFLVSFYNNEISEKSEIFDDQFSVERPDGSNFTLKIRSTKLEDSAMYFCARSSGTTPYVQYFGPGTRLTVT.

This clonotype was observed many times. The chain employs TRBV5-1 and TRBJ2-6; D is uncertain. The CDR3 is 17 residues long. Germline loops: CDR1 SGHRS, CDR2 YFSETQ. Trimming cost V 2 bases and J 0 bases, with 12 bases left between them. The CDR3 loop is CASSFGGFSSGANVLTF. The CDR3 DNA follows: TGCGCCAGCAGCTTCGGCGGATTCAGCTCTGGGGCCAACGTCCTGACTTTC.

The chain is built from TRBV23-1 and TRBJ2-5, with 9 bases lining up with TRBD1. TRBV23-1 is placed among ORFs of uncertain function. Unmatched junction bases numbered 13, after V lost 9 bases and J lost 2 bases. The CDR3 runs to 16 residues. The CDR3 DNA sequence: TGCGCCAGAGACCTACTAGGGACAGGGCGGCAAGAGACCCAGTACTTC. Encoded protein: CARDLLGTGRQETQYF.

As regards this clonotype: Being one base from a much bigger clone, this may be a read error. The CDR3 spells CASGSREIYEQYF. In DNA form, the CDR3 reads TGCGCCAGCGGCTCCCGGGAGATCTACGAGCAGTACTTC. The V gene is TRBV5-1, the J gene TRBJ2-7, with D tentatively TRBD2 (6 bases). Trimming stripped 7 bases from V and 3 bases from J, with 14 bases between. The CDR3 loop spans 13 amino acids. CDR1 and CDR2 (germline): SGHRS, YFSETQ.

This clonotype was detected ten times or more. The V gene is TRBV7-3, the J gene TRBJ2-7, with TRBD2 as a possible D gene (7 bases). V was shortened by 0 bases and J by 0 bases, with 9 bases between the two germline ends. CDR1 and CDR2 from the germline V gene are SGHTA and FQGTGA. CDR3 length: 15 residues. In DNA form, the CDR3 reads TGTGCCAGCAGCTTAACGGGGGGGGCCTCCTACGAGCAGTACTTC. Encoded protein: CASSLTGGASYEQYF. The variable domain in full, completed from reference TRBV7-3 and TRBJ2-7, reads GAGVSQTPSNKVTEKGKYVELRCDPISGHTALYWYRQSLGQGPEFLIYFQGTGAADDSGLPNDRFFAVRPEGSVSTLKIQRTERGDSAVYLCASSLTGGASYEQYFGPGTRLTVT.

This clonotype was detected a few times. A single base is all that separates this from a far larger clone, so a read error is likely. This CDR3 is missing its conserved last phenylalanine or tryptophan, likely due to a read error. The chain couples TRBV2 to TRBJ1-1; 7 positions agree with TRBD1. J gave up 7 bases and V 8 bases, and 7 bases lay outside the gene matches. Looked up from germline, CDR1 is SNHLY and CDR2 is FYNNEI. CDR3 length: 12 amino acids. Here the CDR3 DNA reads TGTGCCAGCGCTGGGGGACAGAATGAAGCTTTCTCT. Its translation is CASAGGQNEAFS.

In this sample, this clonotype turned up many times. The V call is TRBV7-2, the J call TRBJ2-3; D unresolved. V was pared by 6 bases and J by 6 bases, with 13 bases between. This CDR3 spans 13 amino acids. Per germline, CDR1 SGHTA and CDR2 FQGNSA. The CDR3 sequence: CASSLMAADTQYF. The CDR3 DNA sequence: TGTGCCAGCAGTCTGATGGCCGCGGATACGCAGTATTTT. Complete variable domain (other parts from reference TRBV7-2 and TRBJ2-3): GAGVSQSPSNKVTEKGKDVELRCDPISGHTALYWYRQSLGQGLEFLIYFQGNSAPDKSGLPSDRFSAERTGGSVSTLTIQRTQQEDSAVYLCASSLMAADTQYFGPGTRLTVL.

The CDR3 loop reads CASSPIQGENTEAFF. CDR3 nucleotides: TGTGCCAGCTCACCAATCCAGGGAGAGAACACTGAAGCTTTCTTT. The gene calls are TRBV18 and TRBJ1-1; D possibly corresponds to TRBD1 (5 bases). The CDR3 is 15 amino acids. Germline values: CDR1 KGHSH, CDR2 LQKENI. V shed 2 bases and J shed 1 base, with 11 bases lying between them.

This clonotype has a count of ten or more. V gene TRBV7-9 combines with J gene TRBJ1-2; D perhaps matches TRBD1 (6 bases). This CDR3 region has 16 residues. Trimming took 2 bases from V and 4 from J, leaving 17 bases between them. CDR1 SEHNR and CDR2 FQNEAQ come from the germline V gene (reference sequence). CDR3: CASSLLPEGVGYGYTF. The DNA for the CDR3 is TGTGCCAGCAGCTTACTACCAGAGGGGGTAGGCTATGGCTACACCTTC.

This clonotype was counted ten times or more. The chain carries TRBV4-2 and TRBJ2-7, with TRBD1 as a possible D gene (7 bases). Trimming left V 4 bases short and J 2 bases short, with 12 bases between. Germline loops: CDR1 LGHNA, CDR2 YNFKEQ. This CDR3 is built from 14 residues. As DNA, the CDR3 is TGTGCCAGCAGCCCAGGGGGGTCGGCCTACGAGCAGTACTTC. This translates into CASSPGGSAYEQYF.

The chain is built from TRBV28 and TRBJ2-7; 9 nucleotides match TRBD1. With V trimmed by 5 bases and J by 3 bases, 8 bases remained unmatched. Looked up from germline, CDR1 is MDHEN and CDR2 is SYDVKM. This CDR3 is built from 15 residues. CDR3 loop: CASSPGTGLVYEQYF. For the CDR3, the DNA is TGTGCCAGCAGTCCCGGGACAGGGCTGGTCTACGAGCAGTACTTC.

This clonotype was observed at least ten times. This chain links TRBV11-2 with TRBJ2-3; no clear D gene. Trimming took 5 bases from V and 1 from J, leaving 13 bases between them. In germline, CDR1 is SGHAT, CDR2 FQNNGV. The CDR3 is made up of 15 amino acids. The CDR3 sequence is CASSEVGSRTDTQYF. The CDR3 DNA sequence: TGTGCCAGCAGCGAAGTTGGGTCTCGCACAGATACGCAGTATTTT.

This clonotype was observed many times. The genes are TRBV29-1 and TRBJ1-3; D is undetermined. Germline V gene data show CDR1 as SQVTM and CDR2 as ANQGSEA. The CDR3 spans 13 residues. Trimming removed 2 bases from V and 0 bases from J, with 5 bases in between. The CDR3, as DNA: TGCAGCGTTGAATCTAACTCTGGAAACACCATATATTTT. Translated, it gives CSVESNSGNTIYF.

This clonotype was found many times. V and J are TRBV20-1 and TRBJ2-2; 10 bases map to TRBD1. The germline V gene encodes CDR1 DFQATT and CDR2 SNEGSKA (reference sequence). Unmatched junction bases numbered 7, after V lost 5 bases and J lost 4 bases. CDR3 length: 15 amino acids. CDR3 loop: CSAGGTGARTGELFF. In DNA form, the CDR3 reads TGCAGTGCTGGGGGGACAGGGGCGCGCACCGGGGAGCTGTTTTTT.

The table lists this clonotype with many counts. The CDR3 is CASSESKNQPQHF. DNA of the CDR3: TGCGCCAGCAGTGAGTCGAAGAATCAGCCCCAGCATTTT. This chain links TRBV10-2 with TRBJ1-5; D gene uncertain. CDR3 length: 13 amino acids. The germline gives CDR1 WSHSY, CDR2 SAAADI. V was trimmed by 0 bases and J by 4 bases, leaving 4 bases between them.

The genes are TRBV7-2 and TRBJ2-3, with 7 bases identical to TRBD1. Germline V gene lookup returns CDR1 SGHTA and CDR2 FQGNSA. The CDR3 totals 16 residues. With 5 bases clipped from V and 6 bases from J, the junction kept 14 bases outside the gene matches. CDR3 protein: CASSTRTGARRDTQYF. Here the CDR3 DNA reads TGTGCCAGCAGCACCCGAACAGGGGCCCGCAGGGATACGCAGTATTTT.

This clonotype was recorded a few times. The CDR3 loop reads CAWKGAPAYGYTF. The CDR3 nucleotides are TGTGCCTGGAAAGGGGCGCCGGCTTATGGCTACACCTTC. V is TRBV30 and J is TRBJ1-2; D possibly corresponds to TRBD1 (5 bases). V shed 4 bases and J shed 5 bases, with 14 bases lying between them. Germline values: CDR1 GTSNPN, CDR2 SVGIG (reference sequence). The length of the CDR3 is 13 residues.

At least ten counts were recorded for this clonotype. The genes are TRBV7-2 and TRBJ1-4; TRBD1 aligns across 7 bases. Trimming cost V 3 bases and J 10 bases; bases outside gene matches: 8. The CDR3 spans 14 residues. Germline V gene sequence: CDR1 SGHTA, CDR2 FQGNSA. The CDR3 DNA sequence: TGTGCCAGCAGCTTGAATACAGGGGTTGGAAAACTGTTTTTT. Protein sequence: CASSLNTGVGKLFF.

In its sample, this clonotype was seen many times. The chain uses TRBV7-8 and TRBJ1-5, with TRBD1 identical over 8 bases. The CDR3 extends over 15 amino acids. The V gene's germline CDR1 is SGHVS and CDR2 FQNEAQ. V lost 1 base to trimming and J lost 3 bases; unmatched junction nucleotides: 2. The CDR3 DNA reads as TGTGCCAGCAGCTTAGAGGACAGGGCCAATCAGCCCCAGCATTTT. Its protein is CASSLEDRANQPQHF. Looking up the rest from reference TRBV7-8 and TRBJ1-5 gives the full variable domain: GAGVSQSPRYKVAKRGQDVALRCDPISGHVSLFWYQQALGQGPEFLTYFQNEAQLDKSGLPSDRFFAERPEGSVSTLKIQRTQQEDSAVYLCASSLEDRANQPQHFGDGTRLSIL.

This clonotype was detected ten times or more. J is TRBJ1-5 and V is TRBV6-2 or TRBV6-3; the D is unclear. The germline V and J ends were trimmed by 2 bases and 5 bases, with 4 bases remaining between them. Germline lookup yields CDR1 MNHEY and CDR2 SVGEGT. The CDR3 runs 12 residues. The CDR3 loop reads CASSYRYQPQHF. The DNA of the CDR3 is TGTGCCAGCAGTTACCGGTATCAGCCCCAGCATTTT.

This clonotype was recorded many times. The chain is built from TRBV7-9 and TRBJ2-5; no reliable D call. This CDR3 comprises 14 residues. Germline CDR1 and CDR2: SEHNR and FQNEAQ (reference sequence). V lost 2 bases and J lost 1, with 8 bases in between. The CDR3 DNA reads TGTGCCAGCAGCTTAAGGGTCAGCCAAGAGACCCAGTACTTC. Its protein product is CASSLRVSQETQYF.

This clonotype was picked up many times. The chain uses TRBV2 and TRBJ2-7; the D is unclear. Germline CDR1 reads SNHLY; CDR2 reads FYNNEI. The V gene lost 4 bases and the J gene lost 2 bases, with 3 bases spanning the gap. The CDR3 has 11 amino acids. The CDR3 spells CASSGTYEQYF. In DNA form, the CDR3 reads TGTGCCAGCAGTGGGACCTACGAGCAGTACTTC.

This clonotype was observed a handful of times. The gene calls are TRBV5-4 and TRBJ2-3; D remains unclear. Germline V gene data show CDR1 as SGHNT and CDR2 as YYREEE (reference sequence). The CDR3 is 12 amino acids. The V gene lost 1 base and the J gene lost 3 bases, with 3 bases spanning the gap. The CDR3 coding sequence is TGTGCCAGCAGCTTGTATACAGATACGCAGTATTTT. Protein sequence: CASSLYTDTQYF.

This clonotype has a count of ten or more. The chain couples TRBV23-1 to TRBJ2-2; the D gene is possibly TRBD1 (5 bases). TRBV23-1 is an ORF for which the function is uncertain. The CDR3 is 17 amino acids. V lost 6 bases and J 4 bases, leaving 21 bases between the germline ends. CDR3 nucleotide sequence: TGCGCCAGCAGCCATATATCCAGGGATACGGTCACCGGGGAGCTGTTTTTT. This gives the protein CASSHISRDTVTGELFF.

On this clonotype: A much larger clone sits a single nucleotide away, making a read error possible. The chain employs TRBV23-1 and TRBJ1-1; TRBD1 is a possible D gene (5 bases). TRBV23-1 is known as an ORF, though its function is uncertain. There are 14 residues in the CDR3. The CDR3 region has the DNA TGCGCCAGCAGTCAATGGGCTGACAGTTCTGAAGCTTCCTTT. It encodes CASSQWADSSEASF.

The table lists this clonotype with a few counts. V usage is TRBV7-3 and J usage is TRBJ2-1; D is unresolved. The CDR3 has 17 residues. With 1 base removed from V and 0 bases from J, the gap between germline ends came to 13 bases. Germline assignment: CDR1 SGHTA and CDR2 FQGTGA. The DNA for the CDR3 is TGTGCCAGCAGCTTAAGCCCAGCCATCAGCTCCTACAATGAGCAGTTCTTC. This sequence encodes CASSLSPAISSYNEQFF.